Given below is one TCR beta chain in context. The record originates from a study of blood T cell repertoires in COVID-19. V lost 5 bases, J lost 3 bases, and 9 bases stayed unmatched. Per germline, CDR1 SGHTA and CDR2 FQGNSA. The CDR3 totals 15 residues. The protocol was immunoSEQ multiplex PCR, while the TCRdb copy is restricted to in-frame clones and leaves out a portion. The sample yields 110,000 to 150,000 clones, about 84% seen once. Participant age was roughly 18 to 90 years, and participants resided in roughly 24 US areas. Participants had their cohort set by participant-reported clinical history.

The TCR was taken from a woman under 30 who had been exposed to COVID-19. The gene calls are TRBV7-2 and TRBJ2-7; 8 bases are shared with TRBD1. Specimen: PBMCs or T cells enriched from blood (not recorded which). The CDR3 reads CASSHRTGSGYEQYF. The DNA of the CDR3 is TGTGCCAGCAGCCACCGGACAGGGAGTGGCTACGAGCAGTACTTC.